The 31 T cell receptor beta chains presented below share a single source sample, sequenced in a study of T cell responses to AZD1222 COVID-19 vaccine. Data came from immunoSEQ multiplex PCR; TCRdb stores just in-frame clones and leaves some out. This sample yields approximately 84,000 clones, of which about 80% are seen a single time; approximately 1.3% belongs to the top ten. The sequences come from peripheral blood, collected 28 days after the second AZD1222 dose. These receptors were taken from an adult who received the AZD1222 COVID-19 vaccine.

In DNA form, the CDR3 reads TGTGCCAGTTCCCCGGACAGGGCGATGAACACTGAAGCTTTCTTT. This codes for CASSPDRAMNTEAFF. The gene calls are TRBV19 and TRBJ1-1, with 8 bases that match TRBD1. Germline-derived CDR1 and CDR2 are LNHDA and SQIVND (reference sequence). V was pared by 8 bases and J by 0 bases, with 8 bases of the junction left unmatched. The CDR3 spans 15 residues. The full variable domain, in which reference TRBV19 and TRBJ1-1 provide the parts outside the CDR3, is DGGITQSPKYLFRKEGQNVTLSCEQNLNHDAMYWYRQDPGQGLRLIYYSQIVNDFQKGDIAEGYSVSREKKESFPLTVTSAQKNPTAFYLCASSPDRAMNTEAFFGQGTRLTVV.

This chain joins TRBV19 and TRBJ2-5; D could derive from TRBD1 or TRBD2 (5 bases each). The CDR3 has 14 amino acids. CDR1 and CDR2 from the germline V gene are LNHDA and SQIVND (reference sequence). V was cut by 7 bases and J by 0 bases, with 12 bases left in between. The CDR3 here is CASTTGGYQETQYF. The CDR3 DNA is TGTGCCAGTACCACTGGGGGTTACCAAGAGACCCAGTACTTC.

The rearrangement links TRBV7-2 to TRBJ2-5; 8 bases are a match to TRBD2. Germline assignment: CDR1 SGHTA and CDR2 FQGNSA. Trimming cost V 3 bases and J 3 bases; bases outside gene matches: 9. The CDR3 spans 16 residues. The CDR3 loop is CASSFLPSGSEETQYF. As DNA, the CDR3 is TGTGCCAGCAGCTTCTTGCCCAGCGGGAGCGAAGAGACCCAGTACTTC.

The chain combines TRBV28 with TRBJ1-1; weak D call: TRBD1 (5 bases). The length of the CDR3 is 10 residues. V lost 7 bases and J 11 bases, leaving 11 bases between the germline ends. Germline V gene lookup returns CDR1 MDHEN and CDR2 SYDVKM. In DNA, the CDR3 is TGTGCCAGCACTGGGGCGGACGCTTTCTTT. Amino acid sequence: CASTGADAFF.

The CDR3 DNA reads as TGCGCCAGCAGCCAAAACCAAATAGCGGGACAAGAGACCCAGTACTTC. It is translated as CASSQNQIAGQETQYF. The chain recombines TRBV4-1 with TRBJ2-5, with 8 bases lining up with TRBD2. V gave up 2 bases and J gave up 2 bases; unmatched junction bases: 7. The CDR3 extends over 16 amino acids. CDR1 and CDR2 from the germline V gene are MGHRA and YSYEKL.

The rearrangement joins TRBV7-2 to TRBJ2-2; a weak D match, TRBD2 (5 bases). The V gene's germline CDR1 is SGHTA and CDR2 FQGNSA. V was trimmed by 7 bases and J by 2 bases, leaving 14 bases between them. There are 15 residues in the CDR3. CDR3 amino acids: CASTIMTGNTGELFF. CDR3 coding DNA: TGTGCCAGCACCATAATGACGGGAAACACCGGGGAGCTGTTTTTT. The full variable domain, with the rest looked up from reference TRBV7-2 and TRBJ2-2, is GAGVSQSPSNKVTEKGKDVELRCDPISGHTALYWYRQSLGQGLEFLIYFQGNSAPDKSGLPSDRFSAERTGGSVSTLTIQRTQQEDSAVYLCASTIMTGNTGELFFGEGSRLTVL.

The chain is built from TRBV27 and TRBJ2-1, with a tentative D call TRBD2 (5 bases). The CDR3 runs 17 residues. V lost 5 bases, J lost 4 bases, and 21 bases lay in between. CDR1 and CDR2 from the germline V gene are MNHEY and SMNVEV (reference sequence). The CDR3 nucleotides read TGTGCCAGCAGTCGCATGGGGAGTAGGGAATTATACAATGAGCAGTTCTTC. Translated, it gives CASSRMGSRELYNEQFF.

The chain links TRBV7-9 to TRBJ1-4; D unclear. The V and J ends lost 5 bases and 7 bases respectively, with 14 bases between them. Germline CDR1 SEHNR, CDR2 FQNEAQ (reference sequence). The CDR3 consists of 14 residues. This chain's CDR3 is CASSPAPMAEKLFF. The CDR3 coding sequence is TGTGCCAGCAGCCCGGCCCCAATGGCTGAAAAACTGTTTTTT.

This chain links TRBV12-3 or TRBV12-4 with TRBJ2-5; D uncertain. V was trimmed by 2 bases and J by 3 bases, leaving 7 bases between them. This CDR3 is 13 amino acids long. The CDR3 loop is CASSLNGKETQYF. DNA of the CDR3: TGTGCCAGCAGTTTAAATGGTAAAGAGACCCAGTACTTC.

J is TRBJ1-2 and V is TRBV2, with 8 bases lining up with TRBD1. Germline V gene data show CDR1 as SNHLY and CDR2 as FYNNEI. CDR3 length: 15 residues. Germline trimming cut 6 bases from V and 4 bases from J; bases unmatched to any gene: 10. The DNA for the CDR3 is TGTGCCAGCAGGGCGACAGGGGCCATTTCCTATGGCTACACCTTC. Protein product: CASRATGAISYGYTF.

The gene calls are TRBV3-1 (or the pseudogene TRBV3-2) and TRBJ2-2; TRBD2 matches at 8 bases. The V gene end was trimmed by 4 bases and the J gene end by 6 bases; junction bases not matched to a gene: 10. This CDR3 contains 16 residues. Germline CDR1 reads LGHDT; CDR2 reads YNNKEL (reference sequence). CDR3 DNA: TGTGCCAGCAGCCTCGGGCGGGGGGCGACGGCCGGGGAGCTGTTTTTT. As protein: CASSLGRGATAGELFF.

This clone was seen just once. The chain carries TRBV18 and TRBJ1-4, with TRBD1 as a possible D gene (6 bases). Germline V gives CDR1 KGHSH, CDR2 LQKENI. Trimming took off 4 bases at V and 0 bases at J, with 15 bases between the two ends. The CDR3 consists of 17 residues. The CDR3 coding sequence is TGTGCCAGCTCACGAAGCCAACAGGGCTCAACTAATGAAAAACTGTTTTTT. This encodes CASSRSQQGSTNEKLFF.

The chain uses TRBV19 and TRBJ1-3; D remains ambiguous. Germline CDR1 reads LNHDA; CDR2 reads SQIVND (reference sequence). V lost 8 bases, J lost 1 base, and 9 bases lay in between. The CDR3 has 13 amino acids. The CDR3 region is CASRQGSGNTIYF. In nucleotides, the CDR3 is TGTGCCAGTCGCCAAGGGTCTGGAAACACCATATATTTT.

The V call is TRBV4-1, the J call TRBJ2-7; D call uncertain. The germline V and J ends were trimmed by 4 bases and 3 bases, with 13 bases remaining between them. CDR1 is MGHRA and CDR2 is YSYEKL in the germline V gene. The CDR3 extends over 14 amino acids. This CDR3 reads CASSLHGGVYEQYF. CDR3 bases: TGCGCCAGCAGCCTCCACGGTGGGGTCTACGAGCAGTACTTC.

V and J are TRBV7-2 and TRBJ2-1; a possible D gene is TRBD2 (5 bases). CDR3 length: 14 residues. V was shortened by 5 bases and J by 7 bases, with 15 bases between the two germline ends. In germline, CDR1 is SGHTA, CDR2 FQGNSA. The CDR3 is CASSIPRENNEQFF. As DNA, the CDR3 is TGTGCCAGCAGCATACCCCGGGAAAATAATGAGCAGTTCTTC.

A single count supports this clone. This chain links TRBV4-2 with TRBJ2-7, with TRBD1 matching over 8 bases. The germline V gene encodes CDR1 LGHNA and CDR2 YNFKEQ. The V gene end was trimmed by 0 bases and the J gene end by 5 bases; junction bases not matched to a gene: 6. The CDR3 loop spans 15 amino acids. This CDR3 reads CASSQEVDRDHEQYF. The CDR3, as DNA: TGTGCCAGCAGCCAAGAGGTGGACAGGGACCACGAGCAGTACTTC.

The CDR3 DNA reads as TGTGCCAGCAGTGATAGGCTAGCGGGATCGTCCGATGAGCAGTTCTTC. Translated: CASSDRLAGSSDEQFF. J is TRBJ2-1 and V is TRBV2, with 9 bases that match TRBD2. Germline V gives CDR1 SNHLY, CDR2 FYNNEI. The CDR3 spans 16 residues. Germline trimming cut 3 bases from V and 8 bases from J; bases unmatched to any gene: 11.

The J gene is TRBJ1-4, the V gene TRBV15; D ambiguous. Germline V gene sequence: CDR1 LNHNV, CDR2 YYDKDF (reference sequence). The CDR3 is 17 amino acids. The V end was cut by 1 base, the J end by 5 bases, with 17 bases between. The CDR3 reads CATSRVVWAALNEKLFF. The DNA for the CDR3 is TGTGCCACCAGCAGAGTCGTGTGGGCAGCTTTAAATGAAAAACTGTTTTTT. The full variable domain, completed using reference TRBV15 and TRBJ1-4, is DAMVIQNPRYQVTQFGKPVTLSCSQTLNHNVMYWYQQKSSQAPKLLFHYYDKDFNNEADTPDNFQSRRPNTSFCFLDIRSPGLGDTAMYLCATSRVVWAALNEKLFFGSGTQLSVL.

This clone has more than one count but fewer than ten. The rearrangement joins TRBV28 to TRBJ1-5; the D gene is possibly TRBD1 (6 bases). Germline loops: CDR1 MDHEN, CDR2 SYDVKM. V dropped 4 bases and J dropped 1 base, with 14 bases sitting between them. CDR3 size: 16 residues. The CDR3 region is CASSSYGGPSNQPQHF. Written as DNA, the CDR3 is TGTGCCAGCAGTTCCTATGGGGGGCCGAGCAATCAGCCCCAGCATTTT.

The chain employs TRBV28 and TRBJ1-1; D might be TRBD1 (5 bases). Germline assignment: CDR1 MDHEN and CDR2 SYDVKM. This CDR3 is 12 amino acids long. V was cut by 3 bases and J by 9 bases, with 11 bases left in between. As DNA, the CDR3 is TGTGCCAGCAGTTTGCACAGGAGGAAAGCTTTCTTT. It translates to CASSLHRRKAFF.

This chain joins TRBV4-2 and TRBJ2-1; 7 bases fit TRBD1. Unmatched junction bases numbered 17, after V lost 5 bases and J lost 7 bases. CDR1 and CDR2 from the germline V gene are LGHNA and YNFKEQ. The CDR3 totals 17 residues. The DNA for the CDR3 is TGTGCCAGCAGCTTACGGACAGGTACGAAGGGGGCTAATGAGCAGTTCTTC. Its translation: CASSLRTGTKGANEQFF.

The CDR3 here is CASSLSQYTGELFF. CDR3 nucleotides: TGTGCCAGCAGCTTAAGTCAGTACACCGGGGAGCTGTTTTTT. The chain couples TRBV7-3 to TRBJ2-2, with D unresolved. The germline V gene encodes CDR1 SGHTA and CDR2 FQGTGA. The CDR3 has 14 amino acids. V dropped 1 base and J dropped 3 bases, with 6 bases sitting between them.

The V gene is TRBV7-2, the J gene TRBJ1-1, with D possibly matching TRBD1 (5 bases). Germline V CDR1 and CDR2: SGHTA, FQGNSA. The V gene lost 0 bases and the J gene lost 6 bases, with 8 bases spanning the gap. The CDR3 is 13 amino acids. The CDR3 region is CASSLAGTPEAFF. CDR3 DNA sequence: TGTGCCAGCAGCTTAGCAGGGACCCCTGAAGCTTTCTTT.

The V and J genes are TRBV7-8 and TRBJ1-5; perhaps TRBD1 as D (5 bases). CDR1 is SGHVS and CDR2 is FQNEAQ in the germline V gene. The V end lost 1 base, the J end lost 6 bases, and 16 bases lay between the germline ends. CDR3 size: 16 residues. CDR3: CASSLGGGGVRQPQHF. In DNA form, the CDR3 reads TGTGCCAGCAGCTTAGGGGGGGGAGGAGTCCGTCAGCCCCAGCATTTT.

This clone was detected once. The chain employs TRBV28 and TRBJ2-3; the match to TRBD2 covers 7 bases. The junction had 8 bases not matched to a gene; V was cut back by 3 bases and J by 2 bases. The CDR3 spans 16 residues. Germline lookup yields CDR1 MDHEN and CDR2 SYDVKM. Written as DNA, the CDR3 is TGTGCCAGCAGTTTCCCTCGGGGGAGGGCCACAGATACGCAGTATTTT. Translating gives CASSFPRGRATDTQYF.

The V gene is TRBV7-2, the J gene TRBJ2-3; TRBD1 matches at 7 bases. The CDR3 consists of 18 residues. The V and J ends lost 5 bases and 3 bases, in that order; junction bases with no gene match: 17. Germline CDR1 and CDR2: SGHTA and FQGNSA. CDR3 sequence: CASSLLRVRGRETDTQYF. Here the CDR3 DNA reads TGTGCCAGCAGCCTCCTAAGGGTTAGGGGGCGTGAGACAGATACGCAGTATTTT.

This chain links TRBV4-2 with TRBJ2-7; D remains unclear. The CDR3 loop spans 13 amino acids. V was pared by 3 bases and J by 4 bases, with 10 bases between. Germline V gene sequence: CDR1 LGHNA, CDR2 YNFKEQ. The CDR3 DNA reads TGTGCCAGCAGCCAGCACAGTTGGTACGAGCAGTACTTC. It is translated as CASSQHSWYEQYF.

V usage is TRBV29-1 and J usage is TRBJ2-7; a possible D gene is TRBD1 (7 bases). Germline V gene data show CDR1 as SQVTM and CDR2 as ANQGSEA. The CDR3 runs 18 residues. V dropped 1 base and J dropped 2 bases, with 24 bases sitting between them. CDR3 sequence (DNA): TGCAGCGTTGAAGGGGGGGCGGGACAGACGATCGGAACCTACGAGCAGTACTTC. This sequence encodes CSVEGGAGQTIGTYEQYF.

This chain links TRBV29-1 with TRBJ2-7, with 8 bases that match TRBD2. Germline CDR1 reads SQVTM; CDR2 reads ANQGSEA. The J segment lost 5 bases and the V segment lost 5 bases, leaving 5 bases of the junction unmatched. This CDR3 has 12 amino acids. The CDR3, as DNA: TGCAGCGTTAAGAGCGGGAGCCACGAGCAGTACTTC. Its translation: CSVKSGSHEQYF.

The genes are TRBV3-1 (or the pseudogene TRBV3-2) and TRBJ2-5, with D unresolved. Trimming cost V 8 bases and J 2 bases, with 15 bases left between them. This CDR3 region has 14 residues. CDR1 LGHDT and CDR2 YNNKEL come from the germline V gene (reference sequence). The CDR3 reads CASGRRSDQETQYF. DNA of the CDR3: TGTGCCAGCGGTCGGAGAAGTGATCAAGAGACCCAGTACTTC.

The chain uses TRBV5-1 and TRBJ1-4; 7 bases fit TRBD1. V lost 3 bases, J lost 5 bases, and 4 bases stayed unmatched. This CDR3 is built from 14 residues. Germline V gene lookup returns CDR1 SGHRS and CDR2 YFSETQ. CDR3: CASSYSGGNEKLFF. The CDR3 DNA reads TGCGCCAGCAGCTATTCAGGGGGGAATGAAAAACTGTTTTTT.